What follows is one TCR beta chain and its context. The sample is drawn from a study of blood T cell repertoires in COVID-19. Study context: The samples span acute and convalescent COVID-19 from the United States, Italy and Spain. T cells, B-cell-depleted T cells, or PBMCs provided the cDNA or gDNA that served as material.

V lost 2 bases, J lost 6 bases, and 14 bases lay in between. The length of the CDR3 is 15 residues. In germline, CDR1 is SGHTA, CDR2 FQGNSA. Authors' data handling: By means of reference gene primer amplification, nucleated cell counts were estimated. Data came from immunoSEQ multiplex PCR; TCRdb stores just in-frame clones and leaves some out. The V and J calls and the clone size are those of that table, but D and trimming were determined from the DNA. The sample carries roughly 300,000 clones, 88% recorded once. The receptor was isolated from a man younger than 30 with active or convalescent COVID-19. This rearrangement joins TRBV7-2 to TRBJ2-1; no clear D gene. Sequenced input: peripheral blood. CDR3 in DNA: TGTGCCAGCAGCTTATTTCCCGCCGCCGGCAATGAGCAGTTCTTC. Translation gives CASSLFPAAGNEQFF.